Listed below are T cell receptor beta chains from one sample, sequenced in a study of persistence of HIV-infected CD4 T cells. Method: immunoSEQ multiplex PCR; TCRdb's copy keeps in-frame clones and lacks some. Here the sample spans tens of thousands of clones, 65% to 75% being singletons. The antigens these receptors bind are not known. The sample here was CD4+ T cells sorted from PBMCs after roughly 18-hour stimulation, taken from a patient who received antiretroviral therapy. Receptor source: an adult man with HIV who was CMV-seropositive. The conserved cysteine and the conserved F or W are not part of the CDR3 here.

v_gene	j_gene	CDR3aa
TRBV2	TRBJ1-4	ASSRQAGGEKLF
TRBV11-2	TRBJ2-3	ASSSIRGPGRSADTQY
TRBV10-2	TRBJ2-1	ASSEVSRLDEQF
TRBV7-9	TRBJ1-3	ASSPRSSGNTIY
TRBV2	TRBJ2-3	ASRADSTDTQY
TRBV18	TRBJ2-2	ASSPPGQVTGELF
TRBV3-1/TRBV3-2	TRBJ1-1	ASSQDVGTAAF
TRBV6-5	TRBJ1-1	ASKGRTGFEAF
TRBV6-5	TRBJ2-7	ASTVTRTAFDEQY
TRBV10-2	TRBJ1-1	ASSLQGAMNTEAF
TRBV25-1	TRBJ1-4	ASQRDGNEKLF
TRBV2	TRBJ1-1	ASRDSPLRAEAF
TRBV18	TRBJ1-2	ASSSTGINGYT
TRBV6-6	TRBJ1-6	ASSYYRDRASH
TRBV25-1	TRBJ2-7	ASSELGTSSYEQY
TRBV28	TRBJ1-1	ASSSAGGDSYTEAF
TRBV27	TRBJ2-1	ASSLRHFNEQF
TRBV10-3	TRBJ2-1	AISTGTGNNEQF
TRBV6-5	TRBJ1-2	ASTRQGYGYT
TRBV5-4	TRBJ1-2	ASSLKGQLNYGYT
TRBV27	TRBJ1-6	ASCDRDSVSPLH
TRBV3-1/TRBV3-2	TRBJ1-1	ASSQGGNTEAF
TRBV12-5	TRBJ2-3	ASGFGDTQY